This T cell receptor (beta chain) emerged from a study of blood T cell repertoires in COVID-19. Overall study: Some COVID-19 samples were acute and others convalescent; all came from the United States, Italy and Spain. Sources were T cells, B-cell-depleted T cells, or PBMCs; the material itself was cDNA or gDNA.

In the original processing: Amplification of reference gene primers provided the estimated nucleated cell counts. The table came from immunoSEQ multiplex PCR; TCRdb's copy has only in-frame clones and leaves some out. D and trimming come from the DNA, and the V and J calls and clone size come from that table. This sample yields 150,000 to 200,000 clones, of which 86% are seen a single time; 0.99% belongs to the top ten. J was trimmed by 1 base and V by 5 bases; bases with no gene match: 5. Per the germline V gene, CDR1 is LNHDA and CDR2 is SQIVND (reference sequence). The CDR3 extends over 14 amino acids.

The receptor was isolated from a man aged 18-30 years with acute or convalescent COVID-19. J is TRBJ2-7 and V is TRBV19; 7 bases agree with TRBD2. Input material: peripheral blood. Here the CDR3 reads CASSALGGSYEQYF. The CDR3 bases are TGTGCCAGTAGTGCCCTGGGGGGGTCCTACGAGCAGTACTTC.